This T cell receptor (beta chain) was identified during a study of T cells after yellow fever vaccination. Study as a whole: Preparation of the low-cell-number fractions used SMART-Seq v4 Ultra Low Input.

This clonotype has ten or more counts. Germline V CDR1 and CDR2: MNHNS, SASEGT. Trimming removed 8 bases at V and 6 bases at J, with 14 bases between. The CDR3 length is 13 residues. TCR cDNA, made by 5'RACE template switching, carried an added universal primer site and UMIs. TCRdb fed the 5' RACE reads into MiXCR, producing one record per CDR3 protein. The sample records about 47,000 distinct CDR3 sequences, around 7% being singletons. The specimen comprised CD8+ T cells sorted from PBMCs, sampled roughly 14 days after the first yellow fever vaccination. The chain uses TRBV6-1 and TRBJ2-1; tentatively, D is TRBD1 (5 bases). This TCR was recovered from a man between 18 and 29 years old who received the YFV17D yellow fever vaccine. This chain's CDR3 is CASAWQGPNEQFF. The CDR3 DNA reads as TGTGCCAGCGCCTGGCAGGGTCCCAATGAGCAGTTCTTC.